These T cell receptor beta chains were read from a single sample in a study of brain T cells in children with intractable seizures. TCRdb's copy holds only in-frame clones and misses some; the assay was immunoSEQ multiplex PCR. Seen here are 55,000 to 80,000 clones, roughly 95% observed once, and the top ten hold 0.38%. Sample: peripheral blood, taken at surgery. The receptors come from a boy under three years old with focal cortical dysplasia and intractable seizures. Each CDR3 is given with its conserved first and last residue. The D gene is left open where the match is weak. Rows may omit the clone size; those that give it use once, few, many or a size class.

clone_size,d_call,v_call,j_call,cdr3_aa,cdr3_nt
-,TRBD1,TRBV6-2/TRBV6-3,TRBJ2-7,CASSYSRGTATIHIHEQYF,TGTGCCAGCAGTTACTCAAGGGGGACAGCGACTATACACATCCACGAGCAGTACTTC
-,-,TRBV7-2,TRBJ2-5,CASSLVATGGAQETQYF,TGTGCCAGCAGCTTAGTGGCCACAGGCGGGGCTCAAGAGACCCAGTACTTC
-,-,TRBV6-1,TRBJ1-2,CASSETAGQRGYTF,TGTGCCAGCAGTGAAACGGCAGGGCAGCGGGGCTACACCTTC
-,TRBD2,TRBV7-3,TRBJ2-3,CASSPGLAGGADTQYF,TGTGCCAGCAGCCCGGGACTAGCGGGAGGTGCAGATACGCAGTATTTT
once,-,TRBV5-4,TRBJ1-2,CASSLDSWGYTF,TGTGCCAGCAGCTTGGATTCGTGGGGCTACACCTTC
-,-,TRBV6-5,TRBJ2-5,CASSYQGVGETQYF,TGTGCCAGCAGTTACCAGGGAGTGGGAGAGACCCAGTACTTC
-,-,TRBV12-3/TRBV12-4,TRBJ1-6,CASSRVQKTF,TGTGCCAGCAGTAGGGTCCAAAAGACCTTT
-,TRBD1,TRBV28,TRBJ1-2,CASSRLGQNYGYTF,TGTGCCAGCAGCCGCCTGGGACAGAACTATGGCTACACCTTC
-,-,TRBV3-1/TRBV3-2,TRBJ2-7,CASSQDWRGGYEQYF,TGTGCCAGCAGCCAAGATTGGCGGGGTGGGTACGAGCAGTACTTC
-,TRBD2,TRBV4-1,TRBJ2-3,CASSLKRTSGGPTDTQYF,TGCGCCAGCAGCCTCAAACGGACTAGCGGGGGCCCTACAGATACGCAGTATTTT
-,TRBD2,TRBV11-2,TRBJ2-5,CASSLGLAGLGETQYF,TGTGCCAGCAGCTTAGGATTAGCGGGGTTAGGAGAGACCCAGTACTTC
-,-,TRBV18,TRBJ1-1,CASSPQGGDNTEAFF,TGTGCCAGCTCACCCCAAGGAGGGGATAACACTGAAGCTTTCTTT
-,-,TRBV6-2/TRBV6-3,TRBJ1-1,CASSYSFRNTEAFF,TGTGCCAGCAGTTACTCTTTCAGAAACACTGAAGCTTTCTTT
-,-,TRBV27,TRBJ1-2,CASSPIGQGISYTF,TGTGCCAGCAGTCCGATAGGTCAGGGAATATCCTACACCTTC
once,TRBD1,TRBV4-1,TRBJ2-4,CASRGNRGSKNIQYF,TGCGCCAGCAGAGGGAACAGGGGGTCCAAAAACATTCAGTACTTC
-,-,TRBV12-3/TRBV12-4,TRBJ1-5,CASSSLDSQPQHF,TGTGCCAGCAGCAGCTTAGACAGTCAGCCCCAGCATTTT
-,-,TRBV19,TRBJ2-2,CASSIWAGAGTTGELFF,TGTGCCAGTAGTATCTGGGCAGGGGCCGGAACGACCGGGGAGCTGTTTTTT
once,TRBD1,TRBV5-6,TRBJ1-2,CASSGDRGIRGYTF,TGTGCCAGCAGCGGCGACAGGGGTATTCGGGGCTACACCTTC
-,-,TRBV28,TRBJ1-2,CASSSGPPGDYGYTF,TGTGCCAGCAGTTCAGGGCCGCCGGGAGACTATGGCTACACCTTC
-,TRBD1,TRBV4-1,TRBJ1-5,CASSEQGLNSNQPQHF,TGCGCCAGCAGCGAACAGGGGTTGAATAGCAATCAGCCCCAGCATTTT
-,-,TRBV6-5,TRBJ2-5,CAASRFETQYF,TGTGCCGCTAGTAGATTCGAGACCCAGTACTTC
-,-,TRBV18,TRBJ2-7,CASSPGSVYEQYF,TGTGCCAGCTCACCGGGTAGCGTCTACGAGCAGTACTTC
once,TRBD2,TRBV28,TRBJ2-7,CASSFSLRFGLAARRVSYEQYF,TGTGCCAGCAGTTTTAGCTTACGTTTCGGACTAGCGGCCCGTAGAGTCTCCTACGAGCAGTACTTC
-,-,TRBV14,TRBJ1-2,CASSQDSGFVYGYTF,TGTGCCAGCAGCCAAGATTCCGGGTTCGTCTATGGCTACACCTTC
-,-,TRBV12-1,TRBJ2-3,CASILKSGRENKGPDTQYF,TGTGCCAGCATCCTAAAAAGCGGGAGGGAGAATAAGGGCCCAGATACGCAGTATTTT
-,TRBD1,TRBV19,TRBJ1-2,CASGQAYGYTF,TGTGCCAGCGGACAGGCCTATGGCTACACCTTC
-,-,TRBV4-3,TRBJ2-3,CASSQERTGTDTQYF,TGCGCCAGCAGCCAAGAACGGACGGGGACAGATACGCAGTATTTT
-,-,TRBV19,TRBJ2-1,CASRRHLSSYNEQFF,TGTGCCAGTAGGCGTCACTTGAGCTCCTACAATGAGCAGTTCTTC
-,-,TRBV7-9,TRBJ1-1,CASSKQGGNTEAFF,TGTGCCAGCAGCAAACAGGGCGGGAACACTGAAGCTTTCTTT
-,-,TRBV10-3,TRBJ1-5,CAISGSGDGQPQHF,TGTGCCATCAGTGGGTCAGGGGATGGTCAGCCCCAGCATTTT
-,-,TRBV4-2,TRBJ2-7,CASSQVGSGTHYEQYF,TGTGCCAGCAGCCAAGTCGGGTCAGGAACTCACTACGAGCAGTACTTC
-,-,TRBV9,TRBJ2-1,CASSVAGSYNEQFF,TGTGCCAGCAGCGTAGCGGGCTCCTACAATGAGCAGTTCTTC
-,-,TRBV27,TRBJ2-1,CAAGWEIGNEQFF,TGTGCCGCTGGCTGGGAGATCGGCAATGAGCAGTTCTTC
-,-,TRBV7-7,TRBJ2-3,CASSPRLGSTDTQYF,TGTGCCAGCAGCCCCCGGCTGGGGAGCACAGATACGCAGTATTTT
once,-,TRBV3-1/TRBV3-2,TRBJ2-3,CASSQGQSSTDTQYF,TGTGCCAGCAGCCAAGGCCAATCTAGCACAGATACGCAGTATTTT
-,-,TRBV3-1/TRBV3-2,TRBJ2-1,CASSLLPRGVDNEQFF,TGTGCCAGCAGCCTACTGCCCCGAGGAGTTGACAATGAGCAGTTCTTC
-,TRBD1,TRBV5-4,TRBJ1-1,CASSLAPGQGHLKAFF,TGTGCCAGCAGCTTGGCACCGGGACAGGGGCACTTAAAAGCTTTCTTT
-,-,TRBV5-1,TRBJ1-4,CASSLDGIVGEKLFF,TGCGCCAGCAGCTTGGATGGAATAGTAGGCGAAAAACTGTTTTTT
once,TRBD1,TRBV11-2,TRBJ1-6,CASSWDRDDSPLHF,TGTGCCAGCAGTTGGGACAGGGACGATTCACCCCTCCACTTT
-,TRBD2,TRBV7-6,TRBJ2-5,CASSPGLAGSQETQYF,TGTGCCAGCAGCCCAGGACTAGCGGGGTCCCAAGAGACCCAGTACTTC
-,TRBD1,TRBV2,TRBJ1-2,CANKPSQGAHGYTF,TGTGCCAACAAGCCTTCACAGGGGGCGCATGGCTACACCTTC
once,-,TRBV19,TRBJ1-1,CASSIQGQGVSEAFF,TGTGCCAGTAGTATTCAGGGGCAGGGAGTTTCTGAAGCTTTCTTT
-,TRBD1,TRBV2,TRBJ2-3,CASSPGTGGTDTQYF,TGTGCCAGCAGCCCCGGGACAGGGGGCACAGATACGCAGTATTTT
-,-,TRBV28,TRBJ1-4,CASSSREKLFF,TGTGCCAGCAGTTCCAGGGAAAAACTGTTTTTT
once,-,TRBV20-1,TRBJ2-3,CSASGRTDTQYF,TGCAGTGCTAGTGGGCGCACAGATACGCAGTATTTT
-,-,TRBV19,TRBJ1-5,CASSILRKGNQPQHF,TGTGCCAGTAGTATCCTTCGGAAGGGCAATCAGCCCCAGCATTTT
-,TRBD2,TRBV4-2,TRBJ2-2,CASSQDFPPSGLAGGLNTGELFF,TGTGCCAGCAGCCAAGATTTTCCTCCCTCGGGACTAGCGGGAGGGCTGAACACCGGGGAGCTGTTTTTT
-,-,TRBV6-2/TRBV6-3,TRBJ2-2,CASSYMETVGSGELFF,TGTGCCAGCAGTTACATGGAGACCGTTGGTTCCGGGGAGCTGTTTTTT
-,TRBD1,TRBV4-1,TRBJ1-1,CASSHLPTGRTEAFF,TGCGCCAGCAGCCATCTACCGACAGGGAGGACTGAAGCTTTCTTT
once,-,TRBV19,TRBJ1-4,CASSPVRVEAEKLFF,TGTGCCAGTAGTCCCGTCAGGGTTGAGGCTGAAAAACTGTTTTTT
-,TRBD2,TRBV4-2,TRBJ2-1,CASSQDMHTGTSGRGFNEQFF,TGTGCCAGCAGCCAAGATATGCACACCGGGACTAGCGGGAGGGGATTCAATGAGCAGTTCTTC
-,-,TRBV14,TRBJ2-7,CASSHTIEQFGFEQYF,TGTGCCAGCAGCCATACCATTGAACAGTTTGGGTTCGAGCAGTACTTC
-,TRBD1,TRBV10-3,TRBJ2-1,CAISRQGQGIRNNEQFF,TGTGCCATCAGCAGACAGGGTCAGGGGATACGGAACAATGAGCAGTTCTTC
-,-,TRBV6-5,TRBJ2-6,CASRPTSSGANVLTF,TGTGCCAGCAGACCCACTTCCTCTGGGGCCAACGTCCTGACTTTC